The rows below give T cell receptor beta chains drawn from one sample of a study of OX40 agonist ivuxolimab in advanced cancers. Here immunoSEQ multiplex PCR was the method, and the copy in TCRdb shows in-frame clones only, minus some. The table has under 100,000 clones, 80% to 95% seen once. This specimen was CD4+ or CD8+ T cells sorted from blood, taken in a trial of the OX40 agonist ivuxolimab. These TCRs come from an adult with an advanced solid tumor such as melanoma, head and neck, liver or kidney cancer. The conserved cysteine and the conserved F or W are not part of the CDR3 here. The order of the fields is D gene, J gene, V gene, CDR3 protein. D genes are given only for firm matches.

>TRBD1|TRBJ1-2|TRBV2
ASRGLTGNYGYT
>NA|TRBJ2-5|TRBV29-1
SGITGQETQY
>NA|TRBJ1-1|TRBV30
AWNQGVPF
>TRBD1|TRBJ2-5|TRBV29-1
SVEDYRGETQY
>NA|TRBJ2-1|TRBV29-1
SVEGRVGYNEQF
>NA|TRBJ2-5|TRBV6-1
ASSIRQLQETQY
>TRBD2|TRBJ2-1|TRBV7-2
ASSRGLAGSGDEQF
>NA|TRBJ2-7|TRBV18
ASSPSLYEQY
>TRBD2|TRBJ2-6|TRBV7-2
ASSFGGRGEANVLT
>NA|TRBJ2-2|TRBV7-9
ASSSPKVGNTGELF
>TRBD1|TRBJ2-3|TRBV28
ASKRDRGRSDTQY
>TRBD1|TRBJ1-1|TRBV11-3
AAQRQGARKRVLFSTEAF
>TRBD2|TRBJ2-5|TRBV7-9
ASSWGLAGQETQY
>TRBD2|TRBJ2-7|TRBV28
ASTPGGGGTGYEQY
>NA|TRBJ1-5|TRBV18
ASSWTPNSNQPQH
>TRBD1|TRBJ2-6|TRBV11-2
ASSGQAASGANVLT
>NA|TRBJ1-2|TRBV7-2
ASSLGSVLNT
>TRBD2|TRBJ2-1|TRBV9
ASSAELRLAYNEQF
>NA|TRBJ2-7|TRBV28
ASRPGVWVGRAGRYEQY
>TRBD1|TRBJ2-1|TRBV9
ASSPPDRDRGNEQF
>NA|TRBJ2-3|TRBV30
AWVGGVLNTDTQY
>NA|TRBJ2-5|TRBV7-3
ASSLTGRGGETQY
>NA|TRBJ2-1|TRBV6-6
ASRQDTTYNEQF
>TRBD1|TRBJ2-3|TRBV27
ASSTLGQVTQY
>NA|TRBJ2-1|TRBV7-9
ASSKEATRTFNNEQF
>NA|TRBJ2-2|TRBV11-3
ASSRESGELF
>TRBD2|TRBJ2-7|TRBV6-1
ASSDVGLAGGQAYEQY
>TRBD1|TRBJ1-1|TRBV4-1
ASSRIRTGAMNTEAF
>TRBD2|TRBJ2-5|TRBV7-9
ASSPGGLEGTQY
>NA|TRBJ2-2|TRBV10-3
AISGDRETGELF
>TRBD2|TRBJ2-1|TRBV4-2
ASSQDLAGGGNEQF
>TRBD2|TRBJ2-7|TRBV9
ASSVATGGGVYEQY
>NA|TRBJ2-3|TRBV7-2
ASNRQYSDTQY
>NA|TRBJ1-1|TRBV18
ASSPSSQLLGRAF
>TRBD2|TRBJ2-1|TRBV10-3
AISVSGNYPEQF
>TRBD1|TRBJ2-7|TRBV5-1
ASSSGTGETAY
>TRBD2|TRBJ2-1|TRBV7-2
ASSLGLVNEQF
>NA|TRBJ1-2|TRBV4-2
ASSQARDGAYGYT
>NA|TRBJ1-2|TRBV7-9
ASSFSGGGYT